The TCR beta chain described here comes from a study of blood T cell repertoires in COVID-19. As for the study in general: Material from acute and convalescent COVID-19 was sourced from the United States, Italy and Spain.

Some clones are missing from TCRdb's copy, which holds only in-frame ones; the method was immunoSEQ multiplex PCR. Of roughly 260,000 clones listed, about 89% are singletons. V was pared by 8 bases and J by 6 bases, with 16 bases between. The CDR3 covers 13 residues. Germline values: CDR1 MNHEY, CDR2 SVGAGI. This clone was picked up one time. The receptor's source is a man between 40 and 49 years old who had recovered from COVID-19. Material for sequencing was peripheral blood. The gene calls are TRBV6-5 and TRBJ1-2; maybe TRBD1 (5 bases). The CDR3 DNA reads as TGTGCCAGCTGGGGGGAGGGGTCGGATGGCTACACCTTC. Amino acid sequence: CASWGEGSDGYTF.